This T cell receptor beta chain was sequenced in a study of shared clonotypes between healthy human individuals. Study-wide points: Shared across several donors were around 4.7% of the naive CD4 clonotypes.

Clones were read by immunoSEQ multiplex PCR, and TCRdb kept only the in-frame ones, dropping some. The sample contains approximately 2.5 million clones, about 92% of which appear only once. As for this clone: What it recognizes is unknown.

Naive CD4+ cells were CD45RA-selected; the remaining cells were memory. The V gene's germline CDR1 is SGHRS and CDR2 YFSETQ. Unmatched junction bases numbered 9, after V lost 5 bases and J lost 7 bases. The CDR3 covers 14 residues. The clonotype comes from a man between 18 and 29 years old in good health. The specimen was naive CD4+ T cells sorted from blood. Sample subset: CD45RA+ positively selected. This sequence joins TRBV5-1 and TRBJ2-4, with 7 bases lining up with TRBD1. The CDR3 loop is CASRTVTGANIQYF. In DNA form, the CDR3 reads TGCGCCAGCAGGACCGTAACAGGGGCGAACATTCAGTACTTC.